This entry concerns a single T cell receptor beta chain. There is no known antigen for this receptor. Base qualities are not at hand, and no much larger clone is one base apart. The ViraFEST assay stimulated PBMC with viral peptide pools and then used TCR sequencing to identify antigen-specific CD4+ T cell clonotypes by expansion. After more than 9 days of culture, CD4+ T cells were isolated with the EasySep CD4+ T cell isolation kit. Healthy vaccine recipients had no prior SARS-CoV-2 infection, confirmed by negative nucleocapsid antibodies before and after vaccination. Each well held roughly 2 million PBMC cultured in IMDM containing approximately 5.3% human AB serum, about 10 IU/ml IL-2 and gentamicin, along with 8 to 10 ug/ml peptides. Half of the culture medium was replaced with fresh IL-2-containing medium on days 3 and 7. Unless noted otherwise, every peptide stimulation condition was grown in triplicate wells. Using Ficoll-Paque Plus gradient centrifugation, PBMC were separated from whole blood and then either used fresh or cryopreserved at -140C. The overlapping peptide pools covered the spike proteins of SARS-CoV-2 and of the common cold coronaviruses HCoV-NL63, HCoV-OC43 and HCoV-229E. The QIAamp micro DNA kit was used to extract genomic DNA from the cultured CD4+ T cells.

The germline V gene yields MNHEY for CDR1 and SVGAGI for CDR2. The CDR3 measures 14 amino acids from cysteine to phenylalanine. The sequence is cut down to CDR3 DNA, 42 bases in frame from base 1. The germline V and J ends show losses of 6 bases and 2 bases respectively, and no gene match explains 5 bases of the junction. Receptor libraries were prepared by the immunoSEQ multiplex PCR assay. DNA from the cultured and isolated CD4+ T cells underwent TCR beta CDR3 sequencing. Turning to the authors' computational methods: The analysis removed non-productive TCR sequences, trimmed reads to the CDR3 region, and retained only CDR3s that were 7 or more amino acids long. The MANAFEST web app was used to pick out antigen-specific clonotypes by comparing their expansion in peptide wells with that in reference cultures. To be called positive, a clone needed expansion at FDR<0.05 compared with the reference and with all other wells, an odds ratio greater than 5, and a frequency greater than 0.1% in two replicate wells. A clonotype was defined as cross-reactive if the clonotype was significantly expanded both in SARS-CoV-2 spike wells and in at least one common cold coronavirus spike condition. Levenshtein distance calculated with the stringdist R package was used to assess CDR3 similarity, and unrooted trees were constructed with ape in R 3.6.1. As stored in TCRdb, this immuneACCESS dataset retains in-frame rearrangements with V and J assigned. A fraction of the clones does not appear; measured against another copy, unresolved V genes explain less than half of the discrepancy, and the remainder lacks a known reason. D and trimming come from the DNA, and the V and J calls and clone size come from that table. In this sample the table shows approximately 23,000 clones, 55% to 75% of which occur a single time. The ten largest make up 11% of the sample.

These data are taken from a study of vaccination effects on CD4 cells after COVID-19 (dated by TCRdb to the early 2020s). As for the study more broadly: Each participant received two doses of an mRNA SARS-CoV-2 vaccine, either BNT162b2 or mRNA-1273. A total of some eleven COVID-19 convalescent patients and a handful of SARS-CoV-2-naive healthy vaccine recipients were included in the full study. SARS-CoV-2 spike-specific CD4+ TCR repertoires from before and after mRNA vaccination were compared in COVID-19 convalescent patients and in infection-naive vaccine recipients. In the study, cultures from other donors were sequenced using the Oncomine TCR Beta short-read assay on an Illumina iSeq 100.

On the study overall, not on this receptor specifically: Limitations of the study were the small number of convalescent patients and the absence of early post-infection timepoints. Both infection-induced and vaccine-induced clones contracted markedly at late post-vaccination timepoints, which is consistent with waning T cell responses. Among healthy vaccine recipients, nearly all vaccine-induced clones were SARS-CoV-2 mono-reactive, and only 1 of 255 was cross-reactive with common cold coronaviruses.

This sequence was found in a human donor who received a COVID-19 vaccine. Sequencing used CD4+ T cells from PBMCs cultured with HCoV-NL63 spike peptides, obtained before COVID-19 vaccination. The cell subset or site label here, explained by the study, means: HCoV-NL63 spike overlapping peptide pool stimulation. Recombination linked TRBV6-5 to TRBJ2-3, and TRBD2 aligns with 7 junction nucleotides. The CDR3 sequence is CASSLAENTDTQYF. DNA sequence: TGTGCCAGCAGCCTAGCGGAGAACACAGATACGCAGTATTTT.